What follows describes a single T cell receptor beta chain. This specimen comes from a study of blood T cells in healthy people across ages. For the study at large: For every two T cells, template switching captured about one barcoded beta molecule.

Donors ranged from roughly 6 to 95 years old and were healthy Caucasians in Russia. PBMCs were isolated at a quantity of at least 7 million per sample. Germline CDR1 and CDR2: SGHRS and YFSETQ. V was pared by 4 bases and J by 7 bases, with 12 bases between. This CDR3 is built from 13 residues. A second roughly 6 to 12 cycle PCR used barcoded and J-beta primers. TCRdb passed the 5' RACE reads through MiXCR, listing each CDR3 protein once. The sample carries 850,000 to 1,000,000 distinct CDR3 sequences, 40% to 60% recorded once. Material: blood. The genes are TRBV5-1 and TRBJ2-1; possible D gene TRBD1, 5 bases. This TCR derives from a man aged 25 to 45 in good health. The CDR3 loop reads CASSTDTGNEQFF. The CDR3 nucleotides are TGCGCCAGCAGCACCGATACAGGTAATGAGCAGTTCTTC.